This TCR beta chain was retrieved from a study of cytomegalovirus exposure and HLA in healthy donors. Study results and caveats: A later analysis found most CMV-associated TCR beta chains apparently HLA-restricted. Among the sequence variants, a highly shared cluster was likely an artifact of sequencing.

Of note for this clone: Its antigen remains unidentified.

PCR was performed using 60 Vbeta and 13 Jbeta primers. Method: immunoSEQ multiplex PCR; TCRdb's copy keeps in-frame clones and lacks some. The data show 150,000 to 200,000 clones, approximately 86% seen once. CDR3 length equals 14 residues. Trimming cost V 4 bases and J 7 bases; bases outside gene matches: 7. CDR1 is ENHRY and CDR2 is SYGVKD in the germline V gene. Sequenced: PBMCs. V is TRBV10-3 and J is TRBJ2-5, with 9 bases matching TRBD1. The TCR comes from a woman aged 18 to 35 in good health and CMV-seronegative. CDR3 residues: CAISGDRAFGTQYF. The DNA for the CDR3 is TGTGCCATCAGTGGGGACAGGGCCTTCGGGACCCAGTACTTC.